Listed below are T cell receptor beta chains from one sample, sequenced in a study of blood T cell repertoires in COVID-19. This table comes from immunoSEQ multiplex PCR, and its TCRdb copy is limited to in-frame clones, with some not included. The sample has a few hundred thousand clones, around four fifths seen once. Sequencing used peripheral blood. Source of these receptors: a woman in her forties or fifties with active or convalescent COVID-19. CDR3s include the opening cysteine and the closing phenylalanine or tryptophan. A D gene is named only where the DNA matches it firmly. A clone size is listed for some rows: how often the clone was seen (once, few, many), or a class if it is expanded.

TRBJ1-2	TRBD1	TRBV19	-	TGTGCCAGTAGTATGCCGGGACAGCCCTATGGCTACACCTTC	CASSMPGQPYGYTF
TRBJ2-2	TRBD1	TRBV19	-	TGTGCCAGTAGTGCCCGGGACAGGGGGCTTTTTCGGTGGGACGGGGAGCTGTTTTTT	CASSARDRGLFRWDGELFF
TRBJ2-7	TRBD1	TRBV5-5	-	TGTGCCAGCAGCTTTACAGGGGCTGAGCAGTACTTC	CASSFTGAEQYF
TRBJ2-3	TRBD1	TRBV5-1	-	TGCGCCAGCAGCCTCGTCGGACAGGGTGGAACAGATACGCAGTATTTT	CASSLVGQGGTDTQYF
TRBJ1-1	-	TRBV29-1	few	TGCAGCGTTGAGGGTTTAGGGGGATCCGAAGCTTTCTTT	CSVEGLGGSEAFF
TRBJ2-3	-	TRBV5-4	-	TGTGCCAGCAGCTTGACTGGCACAGATACGCAGTATTTT	CASSLTGTDTQYF
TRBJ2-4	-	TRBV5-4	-	TGTGCCAGCAGCTCCCGGAGGGCCGAGGGAAACATTCAGTACTTC	CASSSRRAEGNIQYF
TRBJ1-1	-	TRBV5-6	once	TGTGCCAGCACCCGTATGAACACTGAAGCTTTCTTT	CASTRMNTEAFF
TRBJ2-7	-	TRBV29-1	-	TGCAGCGGCCCGGGAGACAGGGATTCCTACGAGCAGTACTTC	CSGPGDRDSYEQYF
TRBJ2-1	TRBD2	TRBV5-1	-	TGCGCCAGCAGCTTGGGGGAGGGGCTGGGCAATGAGCAGTTCTTC	CASSLGEGLGNEQFF
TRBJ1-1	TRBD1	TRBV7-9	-	TGTGCCAGCAGCAGTCGACAGGGGGGGAGTTTGAACACTGAAGCTTTCTTT	CASSSRQGGSLNTEAFF
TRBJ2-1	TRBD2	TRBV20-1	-	TGCAGTGCTAGTCCTAGCGGGAGGGCGCATGAGCAGTTCTTC	CSASPSGRAHEQFF
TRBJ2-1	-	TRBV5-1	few	TGCGCCAGCAGCCTATCGAGGGCCGGGAATGAGCAGTTCTTC	CASSLSRAGNEQFF
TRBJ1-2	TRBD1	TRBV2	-	TGTGCCAGCAGGGTGGGACAGGGGAAGTTCTATGGCTACACCTTC	CASRVGQGKFYGYTF
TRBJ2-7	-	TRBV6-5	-	TGTGCCAGCAGAAGAGGCAGTTCCTACGAGCAGTACTTC	CASRRGSSYEQYF
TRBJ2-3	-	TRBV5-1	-	TGCGCCAGCAGATTACAGGGATTCACAGATACGCAGTATTTT	CASRLQGFTDTQYF
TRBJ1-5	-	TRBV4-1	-	TGCGCCAGCAGCCAAGTCCCGGGAACAGATCAGCCCCAGCATTTT	CASSQVPGTDQPQHF
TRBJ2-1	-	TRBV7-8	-	TGTGCCAGCAGCGAGTTCTCGCTAGCGTGGGCCAGCTACAATGAGCAGTTCTTC	CASSEFSLAWASYNEQFF
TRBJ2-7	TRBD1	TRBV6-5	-	TGTGCCAGCAGCGGACAGGGTTCCCACGAGCAGTACTTC	CASSGQGSHEQYF
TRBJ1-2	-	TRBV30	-	TGTGCCCAAATGACAGGCAACTATGGCTACACCTTC	CAQMTGNYGYTF
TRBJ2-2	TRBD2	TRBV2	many	TGTGCCAGCAGGACAAGCGGGAGATTGAACACCGGGGAGCTGTTTTTT	CASRTSGRLNTGELFF
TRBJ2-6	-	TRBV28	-	TGTGCCAGCAGCCGCCACGACACCCATGGGGCCAACGTCCTGACTTTC	CASSRHDTHGANVLTF
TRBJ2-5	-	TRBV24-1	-	TGTGCCAGCGGGACGTCGGAGACCCAGTACTTC	CASGTSETQYF
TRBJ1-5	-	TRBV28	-	TGTGCCAGCAGGACCACAGGGACTCAGCCCCAGCATTTT	CASRTTGTQPQHF
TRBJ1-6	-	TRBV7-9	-	TGTGCCAGCAGCTTAGCGCGGGGAGGACTGCGCTATAATTCACCCCTCCACTTT	CASSLARGGLRYNSPLHF
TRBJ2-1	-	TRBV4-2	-	TGTGCCAGCAGCCCGAGCCCGCGATCCTTACTGTACAATGAGCAGTTCTTC	CASSPSPRSLLYNEQFF
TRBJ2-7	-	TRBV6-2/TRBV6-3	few	TGTGCCAGCAGCCCAACAGGGACCTACGAGCAGTACTTC	CASSPTGTYEQYF
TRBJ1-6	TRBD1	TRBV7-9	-	TGTGCCAGCAGACAGGGGGCTCTAAATTCACCCCTCCACTTT	CASRQGALNSPLHF
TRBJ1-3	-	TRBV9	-	TGTGCCAGCAGCGGAGCGGGCGCCTCTGGAAACACCATATATTTT	CASSGAGASGNTIYF
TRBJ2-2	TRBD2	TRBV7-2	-	TGTGCCAGCAGGAATAGCGGGAGCGTCACCGGGGAGCTGTTTTTT	CASRNSGSVTGELFF